The 9 T cell receptor beta chains in this list originate from one sample, sequenced in a study of sequential checkpoint blockade in melanoma. As to treatment: randomized to nivolumab then ipilimumab (arm A) or the reverse (arm B). TCRdb keeps only in-frame clones here, not all; method: immunoSEQ multiplex PCR. The table has approximately 8,800 clones, roughly 23% seen once. This specimen was tumor tissue (inferred from file names), taken from a patient given nivolumab and ipilimumab in sequence. These receptors were obtained from a human donor with melanoma.

This clone appeared a few times. V and J are TRBV10-2 and TRBJ2-5; 10 bases are shared with TRBD2. V lost 10 bases and J lost 5; bases outside the gene matches: 4. The germline V gene encodes CDR1 WSHSY and CDR2 SAAADI. The CDR3 has 12 amino acids. The CDR3 is CATEGLAETQYF. The CDR3 bases are TGCGCCACCGAGGGACTAGCGGAGACCCAGTACTTC.

The genes are TRBV6-8 and TRBJ2-1; 8 bases agree with TRBD2. The CDR3 contains 15 residues. V gave up 5 bases and J gave up 7 bases; unmatched junction bases: 10. Looked up from germline, CDR1 is MNHGY and CDR2 is SAAAGT. The CDR3 region is CASSDYGGAKNEQFF. The CDR3, as DNA: TGTGCCAGCAGTGACTACGGGGGGGCAAAAAATGAGCAGTTCTTC.

This chain connects TRBV19 to TRBJ2-3, with TRBD1 identical over 8 bases. In germline, CDR1 is LNHDA, CDR2 SQIVND (reference sequence). V trimming: 4 bases; J trimming: 0 bases; junction bases outside the gene matches: 3. CDR3 length: 15 amino acids. CDR3 nucleotides: TGTGCCAGTAGTACGGACAGGGCTAGCACAGATACGCAGTATTTT. As protein: CASSTDRASTDTQYF.

The table lists this clone with many counts. The V and J genes are TRBV11-3 and TRBJ1-1, with 10 bases aligning to TRBD1. The ends lost 5 bases at V and 1 base at J; junction bases unmatched: 10. CDR3 length: 17 amino acids. The germline V gene has CDR1 SGHNT and CDR2 YENEEA. The CDR3 DNA reads as TGTGCCAGCAGCCAATGGGGGACAGGGGATACGAACACTGAAGCTTTCTTT. It is translated as CASSQWGTGDTNTEAFF.

The sample holds a few counts of this clone. This rearrangement joins TRBV11-3 to TRBJ1-6, with unresolved D. Trimming removed 4 bases from V and 10 bases from J, with 20 bases in between. Germline V gene data show CDR1 as SGHNT and CDR2 as YENEEA. This CDR3 region has 16 residues. CDR3 protein: CASSSRPDVTESPLHF. The CDR3 DNA reads as TGTGCCAGCAGCTCAAGACCCGATGTTACCGAGTCACCCCTCCACTTT.

This clone has a count of ten or more. The rearrangement links TRBV6-8 to TRBJ2-2, with D unresolved. V was trimmed by 7 bases and J by 2 bases, leaving 11 bases between them. The germline CDR1 and CDR2 sequences are MNHGY and SAAAGT. This CDR3 region has 14 residues. The CDR3 here is CASTNTINTGELFF. CDR3 nucleotides: TGTGCCAGCACCAATACCATTAACACCGGGGAGCTGTTTTTT.

By proportion, this clone is medium-sized (0.01 to 0.1%). This chain links TRBV28 with TRBJ1-5, with 8 bases fitting TRBD1. The CDR3 length is 14 residues. The germline V gene has CDR1 MDHEN and CDR2 SYDVKM. V lost 2 bases, J lost 9 bases, and 6 bases stayed unmatched. This CDR3 reads CASSLVQGVRPQHF. CDR3 nucleotide sequence: TGTGCCAGCAGTTTAGTACAGGGGGTACGGCCCCAGCATTTT. Based on the CDR3 plus reference TRBV28 and TRBJ1-5, the full variable domain is DVKVTQSSRYLVKRTGEKVFLECVQDMDHENMFWYRQDPGLGLRLIYFSYDVKMKEKGDIPEGYSVSREKKERFSLILESASTNQTSMYLCASSLVQGVRPQHFGDGTRLSIL.

This clone was counted a few times. The CDR3 is CASSPGPLTANEKLFF. The CDR3 region has the DNA TGTGCCAGCTCACCGGGCCCTTTGACTGCTAATGAAAAACTGTTTTTT. The chain joins TRBV18 to TRBJ1-4; D uncertain. This CDR3 spans 16 amino acids. Germline lookup yields CDR1 KGHSH and CDR2 LQKENI. V lost 3 bases, J lost 3 bases, and 14 bases lay in between.

The chain carries TRBV6-8 and TRBJ1-4, with D possibly matching TRBD1 (5 bases). Germline V gene sequence: CDR1 MNHGY, CDR2 SAAAGT. The length of the CDR3 is 18 residues. With 2 bases removed from V and 2 bases from J, the gap between germline ends came to 18 bases. Here the CDR3 reads CASSYVQGRFFTNEKLFF. CDR3 coding DNA: TGTGCCAGCAGTTACGTCCAGGGAAGGTTCTTCACTAATGAAAAACTGTTTTTT.